The 17 T cell receptor beta chains below come from one sample, sequenced in a study of T cell clonotyping in hematopoietic cell transplantation (dated by TCRdb to about 2021). The method behind the library was the immunoSEQ multiplex PCR assay. The clones in this table, taken by TCRdb from immuneACCESS, are in-frame only. Not every clone is retained; where verified, under half of the shortfall comes from an unresolved V gene, and the cause of the rest is unknown. The sample data list 65,000 to 75,000 clones, and 85% to 95% of these were observed just once. The ten largest clones add up to approximately 1.5% of the sample. The sequenced material came from peripheral blood mononuclear cells. The receptors derive from a man aged 45-65 years in good health. Some clones in this sample may be carry-over from other donors' samples.

This chain's CDR3 is CASRTGHNEKLFF. The CDR3 region has the DNA TGTGCCAGCCGGACAGGACATAATGAAAAACTGTTTTTT. The rearrangement joins TRBV28 to TRBJ1-4, with TRBD1 matching 7 bases. The CDR3 is 13 residues long. The germline gives CDR1 MDHEN, CDR2 SYDVKM. The V and J ends lost 8 bases and 4 bases, in that order; junction bases with no gene match: 4.

This clone turned up a few times. The chain is built from TRBV5-1 and TRBJ1-1, with D tentatively TRBD1 (5 bases). V was shortened by 4 bases and J by 1 base, with 14 bases between the two germline ends. The germline V gene has CDR1 SGHRS and CDR2 YFSETQ. The CDR3 sequence is 15 residues long. The CDR3 DNA is TGCGCCAGCAGCCCCCCAGCAGGGACGAACACTGAAGCTTTCTTT. Translating it yields CASSPPAGTNTEAFF.

J is TRBJ2-7 and V is TRBV5-1; 9 nucleotides match TRBD1. The CDR3 length is 13 residues. J lost 6 bases, V lost 3 bases, and 4 bases had no gene match. Germline loops: CDR1 SGHRS, CDR2 YFSETQ. The CDR3 DNA follows: TGCGCCAGCAGCTCCGGGACAGGGACCGAGCAGTACTTC. Its protein product is CASSSGTGTEQYF.

V is TRBV29-1 and J is TRBJ1-2, with D hard to call. The CDR3 sequence is 14 residues long. V shed 3 bases and J shed 3 bases, with 14 bases lying between them. Germline V CDR1 and CDR2: SQVTM, ANQGSEA. The CDR3 nucleotides are TGCAGCGTTGATAAACAAGGTGATTACTATGGCTACACCTTC. Translation gives CSVDKQGDYYGYTF.

The CDR3 loop is CASSQGQNYEQYF. In DNA form, the CDR3 reads TGTGCCAGCAGCCAGGGACAGAACTACGAGCAGTACTTC. The chain is built from TRBV2 and TRBJ2-7, with 7 bases that match TRBD1. Germline assignment: CDR1 SNHLY and CDR2 FYNNEI. V lost 6 bases and J lost 3; bases outside the gene matches: 5. There are 13 residues in the CDR3. Combining the CDR3 with reference TRBV2 and TRBJ2-7 gives the whole variable domain EPEVTQTPSHQVTQMGQEVILRCVPISNHLYFYWYRQILGQKVEFLVSFYNNEISEKSEIFDDQFSVERPDGSNFTLKIRSTKLEDSAMYFCASSQGQNYEQYFGPGTRLTVT.

J is TRBJ1-4 and V is TRBV5-1; the D gene is possibly TRBD1 (6 bases). Germline V gene sequence: CDR1 SGHRS, CDR2 YFSETQ. The CDR3 is 14 amino acids. The V and J ends lost 4 bases and 3 bases respectively, with 10 bases between them. The CDR3 region is CASSLGGSNEKLFF. CDR3 nucleotides: TGCGCCAGCAGCCTGGGGGGCTCTAATGAAAAACTGTTTTTT.

The DNA of the CDR3 is TGTGCCAGTATGATCGGCGGAAGCTCCTACAATGAGCAGTTCTTC. Translated, it gives CASMIGGSSYNEQFF. The rearrangement uses TRBV19 and TRBJ2-1; D ambiguous. Germline V gene lookup returns CDR1 LNHDA and CDR2 SQIVND (reference sequence). Trimming took off 7 bases at V and 0 bases at J, with 13 bases between the two ends. The CDR3 runs 15 residues.

The V and J genes are TRBV7-2 and TRBJ2-3; 9 bases are a match to TRBD2. Germline V gene lookup returns CDR1 SGHTA and CDR2 FQGNSA. The CDR3 length is 15 residues. V gave up 6 bases and J gave up 2 bases; unmatched junction bases: 6. Written as DNA, the CDR3 is TGTGCCAGCAGTTTTAGCGGGGGACACACAGATACGCAGTATTTT. Its protein product is CASSFSGGHTDTQYF.

The rearrangement joins TRBV28 to TRBJ1-4, with D uncertain. The CDR3 contains 12 residues. Trimming took 7 bases from V and 8 from J, leaving 11 bases between them. CDR1 is MDHEN, CDR2 SYDVKM, per germline. The CDR3 loop reads CASTAALEKLFF. The CDR3 DNA reads as TGTGCCAGCACGGCAGCGTTGGAAAAACTGTTTTTT.

The V gene is TRBV11-3, the J gene TRBJ2-2; D is unresolved. Germline V gene lookup returns CDR1 SGHNT and CDR2 YENEEA. This CDR3 is 14 amino acids long. Trimming removed 1 base at V and 6 bases at J, with 9 bases between. CDR3 sequence: CASSLGPLAGELFF. CDR3 bases: TGTGCCAGCAGCTTAGGACCCCTGGCCGGGGAGCTGTTTTTT.

This chain joins TRBV27 and TRBJ2-2; possibly TRBD2 for D (6 bases). This CDR3 has 17 residues. Germline V lookup: CDR1 MNHEY, CDR2 SMNVEV (reference sequence). V was trimmed by 2 bases and J by 6 bases, leaving 19 bases between them. The CDR3 coding sequence is TGTGCCAGCAGTTTAATTCCGGGAGCCGACGGTCCCGGGGAGCTGTTTTTT. Translation gives CASSLIPGADGPGELFF.

This clone was detected only once. This chain connects TRBV6-1 to TRBJ2-3; weak D call: TRBD1 (6 bases). The CDR3 loop spans 15 amino acids. The V gene lost 3 bases and the J gene lost 2 bases, with 12 bases spanning the gap. The germline CDR1 and CDR2 sequences are MNHNS and SASEGT. The CDR3 DNA reads TGTGCCAGCAGTGACGGTCAGGGGCACACAGATACGCAGTATTTT. Its protein product is CASSDGQGHTDTQYF.

The chain combines TRBV14 with TRBJ1-2; possibly TRBD1 for D (6 bases). Trimming removed 2 bases from V and 3 bases from J, with 13 bases in between. The length of the CDR3 is 15 residues. Looked up from germline, CDR1 is SGHDN and CDR2 is FVKESK. CDR3 region: CASSQLEGQYYGYTF. The CDR3 DNA sequence: TGTGCCAGCAGCCAATTAGAAGGACAGTACTATGGCTACACCTTC.

This rearrangement joins TRBV15 to TRBJ2-3, with 7 nucleotides matching TRBD1. Trimming took 3 bases from V and 2 from J; bases not matched to a gene: 8. The germline gives CDR1 LNHNV, CDR2 YYDKDF (reference sequence). The CDR3 length is 16 residues. The CDR3 spells CATSSPPGQTTDTQYF. CDR3 coding DNA: TGTGCCACCAGCAGCCCACCGGGACAGACCACAGATACGCAGTATTTT.

This rearrangement joins TRBV5-1 to TRBJ2-7; D is unresolved. V was shortened by 7 bases and J by 6 bases, with 20 bases between the two germline ends. The germline CDR1 and CDR2 sequences are SGHRS and YFSETQ. This CDR3 has 14 residues. For the CDR3, the DNA is TGCGCCAGCGCCGATTCGGGCGGCGGTACCGAGCAGTACTTC. This translates into CASADSGGGTEQYF.

CDR3 sequence (DNA): TGTGCCAGCAGTTTACCCAGGGTTGGCTACACCTTC. This encodes CASSLPRVGYTF. The rearrangement uses TRBV28 and TRBJ1-2, with a weak D call TRBD1 (5 bases). The length of the CDR3 is 12 residues. Trimming took 2 bases from V and 7 from J, leaving 8 bases between them. CDR1 MDHEN and CDR2 SYDVKM come from the germline V gene.

This chain connects TRBV5-4 to TRBJ2-1; 13 bases align to TRBD2. The trim removed 3 bases at V and 3 bases at J, leaving 3 bases unmatched. CDR3 length: 16 amino acids. CDR1 SGHNT and CDR2 YYREEE come from the germline V gene (reference sequence). CDR3 nucleotide sequence: TGTGCCAGCAGCTGGGGACTAGCGGGAATCTACAATGAGCAGTTCTTC. This translates into CASSWGLAGIYNEQFF. Full variable domain (rest looked up from reference TRBV5-4 and TRBJ2-1): ETGVTQSPTHLIKTRGQQVTLRCSSQSGHNTVSWYQQALGQGPQFIFQYYREEENGRGNFPPRFSGLQFPNYSSELNVNALELDDSALYLCASSWGLAGIYNEQFFGPGTRLTVL.